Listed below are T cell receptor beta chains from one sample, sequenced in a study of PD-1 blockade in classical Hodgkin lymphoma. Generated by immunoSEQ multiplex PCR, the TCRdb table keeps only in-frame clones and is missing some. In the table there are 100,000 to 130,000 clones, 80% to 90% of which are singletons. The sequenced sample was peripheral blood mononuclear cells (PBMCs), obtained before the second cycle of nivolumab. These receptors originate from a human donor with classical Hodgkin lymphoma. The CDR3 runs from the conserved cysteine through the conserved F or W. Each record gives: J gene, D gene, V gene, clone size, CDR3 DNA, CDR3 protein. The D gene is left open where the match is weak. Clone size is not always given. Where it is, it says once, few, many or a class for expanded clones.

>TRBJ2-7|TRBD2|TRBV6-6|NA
TGTGCCAGCAGTTACGGGGGGGACGGCCGGGAGCAGTACTTC
CASSYGGDGREQYF
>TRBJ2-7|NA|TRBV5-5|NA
TGTGCCAGCAGCTTGGTAGTCTCGCTAAGCTCCTACGAGCAGTACTTC
CASSLVVSLSSYEQYF
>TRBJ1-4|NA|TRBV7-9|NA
TGTGCCAGCAGCTTACACAGCAATGAAAAACTGTTTTTT
CASSLHSNEKLFF
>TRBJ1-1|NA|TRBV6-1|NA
TGTGCCAGCAGTGAAGCGCCAGGGCCTCTGGGGAACACTGAAGCTTTCTTT
CASSEAPGPLGNTEAFF
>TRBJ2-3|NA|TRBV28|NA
TGTGCCAGCAGCTGGGGCACAGATACGCAGTATTTT
CASSWGTDTQYF
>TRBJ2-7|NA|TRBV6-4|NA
TGTGCCAGCAGTGACCCAAACGCATCCTACGAGCAGTACTTC
CASSDPNASYEQYF
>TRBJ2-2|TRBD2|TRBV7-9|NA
TGTGCCAGCAGCACGACTAGCGGAGGGAAACGCGGGGAGCTGTTTTTT
CASSTTSGGKRGELFF
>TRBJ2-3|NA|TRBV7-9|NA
TGTGCCAGCAGCCCTAGTGTACTAGTTTTGGCAGATACGCAGTATTTT
CASSPSVLVLADTQYF
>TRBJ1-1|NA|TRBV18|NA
TGTGCCAGCTCACCCCTACAGGGAGACACTGAAGCTTTCTTT
CASSPLQGDTEAFF
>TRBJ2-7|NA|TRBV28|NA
TGTGCCAGCGGGAAGACTACTAGTCGCTACGAGCAGTACTTC
CASGKTTSRYEQYF
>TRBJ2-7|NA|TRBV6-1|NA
TGTGCCAGCAGTGAAGTCTCCTACGAGCAGTACTTC
CASSEVSYEQYF
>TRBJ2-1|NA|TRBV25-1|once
TGTGCCAGCAGTGAGGTTGGAGGGGGAAATGAGCAGTTCTTC
CASSEVGGGNEQFF
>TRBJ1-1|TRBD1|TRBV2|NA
TGTGCCAGAGACAGGGGGGACACTGAAGCTTTCTTT
CARDRGDTEAFF
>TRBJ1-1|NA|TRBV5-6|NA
TGTGCCAGCAGCTGGGGGATTGCGAGTTTGGAAGCTTTCTTT
CASSWGIASLEAFF
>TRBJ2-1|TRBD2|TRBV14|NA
TGTGCCAGCAGCCCGCGGACTAGCGGTTATTACAATGAGCAGTTCTTC
CASSPRTSGYYNEQFF
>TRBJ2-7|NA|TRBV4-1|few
TGCGCCAGCAGCCAAATGTCGGGAGAGCAGTACTTC
CASSQMSGEQYF
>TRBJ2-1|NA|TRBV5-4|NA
TGTGCCTACCAGGACAAGAGATACAATGAGCAGTTCTTC
CAYQDKRYNEQFF
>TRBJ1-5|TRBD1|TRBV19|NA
TGTGCCAGTAGCAACGGACAGGGGGCATGGAGCAATCAGCCCCAGCATTTT
CASSNGQGAWSNQPQHF
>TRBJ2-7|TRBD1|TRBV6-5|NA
TGTGCCAGCAGTTACGATGCCGGGACAGGGGTTGAAGAGCAGTACTTC
CASSYDAGTGVEEQYF
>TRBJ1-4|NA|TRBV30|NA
TGTGCCTGGAGTCGTAATGAAAAACTGTTTTTT
CAWSRNEKLFF
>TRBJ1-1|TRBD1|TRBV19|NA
TGTGCCAGTAGTCACGGGACAGAGATCACTGAAGCTTTCTTT
CASSHGTEITEAFF
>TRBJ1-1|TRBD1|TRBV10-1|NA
TGCGCCAGCAGTGGCGGGACAGGGGGCTTTAGCACTGAAGCTTTCTTT
CASSGGTGGFSTEAFF
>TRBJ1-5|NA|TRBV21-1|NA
TGTGCCAGCAGGGCACCAGGGGCCGCCAATCAGCCCCAGCATTTT
CASRAPGAANQPQHF
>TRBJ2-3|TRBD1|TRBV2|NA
TGTGCCGGTGGGACAGGGCTCACAGATACGCAGTATTTT
CAGGTGLTDTQYF
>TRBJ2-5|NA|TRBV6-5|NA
TGTGCCAGCAGCCTTTACTCATGGGGTCCGGAGACCCAGTACTTC
CASSLYSWGPETQYF
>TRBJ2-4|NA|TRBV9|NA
TGTGCCAGCAGCGCACAGGGTGGAGGTGGGAGGGCCAAAAACATTCAGTACTTC
CASSAQGGGGRAKNIQYF
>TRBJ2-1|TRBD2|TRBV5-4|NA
TGTGCCAGCAGTGTAATTGGGACTACTCACAATGAGCAGTTCTTC
CASSVIGTTHNEQFF
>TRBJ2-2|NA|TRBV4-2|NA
TGTGCCAGCAGCCCCGGGTTGCGGGAAGGGGAGCTGTTTTTT
CASSPGLREGELFF
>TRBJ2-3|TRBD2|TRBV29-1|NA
TGCAGCGTCCCGGGACTAGCGGGAGAACATACGCAGTATTTT
CSVPGLAGEHTQYF
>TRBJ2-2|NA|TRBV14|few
TGTGCCAGCAGCCAGCCCGGCTATCAGGGGAGCTCCGGGGAGCTGTTTTTT
CASSQPGYQGSSGELFF
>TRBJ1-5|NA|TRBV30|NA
TGTGCCTGGAGTGACAGTGAAAATCAGCCCCAGCATTTT
CAWSDSENQPQHF
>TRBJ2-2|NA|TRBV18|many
TGTGCCAGCACTCCAAGTGGGCAGGGAGGCACCGGGGAGCTGTTTTTT
CASTPSGQGGTGELFF